What follows are 17 T cell receptor beta chains derived from one specimen sequenced in a study of blood T cell repertoires in COVID-19. Data came from immunoSEQ multiplex PCR; TCRdb stores just in-frame clones and leaves some out. The table records roughly 240,000 clones, 86% of them present only once. Input material: PBMCs or T cells enriched from blood (not recorded which). These receptors all come from a woman in her 50s who had recovered from COVID-19.

The CDR3 reads CATGTSGRGGWNEQFF. CDR3 coding DNA: TGTGCCACAGGGACTAGCGGGAGGGGTGGTTGGAATGAGCAGTTCTTC. The rearrangement links TRBV24-1 to TRBJ2-1; 16 bases align to TRBD2. This CDR3 contains 16 residues. Germline CDR1 is KGHDR and CDR2 is SFDVKD. V lost 10 bases and J lost 7; bases outside the gene matches: 9.

This chain joins TRBV4-3 and TRBJ2-1; D is perhaps TRBD2 (5 bases). CDR3 length equals 15 residues. From germline, CDR1 is LGHNA and CDR2 YSLEER. Trimming removed 4 bases at V and 0 bases at J, with 10 bases between. The CDR3 region has the DNA TGCGCCAGCAGCCCAAGTCGGGACTCCTACAATGAGCAGTTCTTC. This translates into CASSPSRDSYNEQFF.

CDR3 amino acids: CASSLLTQPQHF. For the CDR3, the DNA is TGTGCCAGCAGTTTACTAACTCAGCCCCAGCATTTT. V usage is TRBV28 and J usage is TRBJ1-5; D unclear. Germline loops: CDR1 MDHEN, CDR2 SYDVKM. Trimming cost V 2 bases and J 6 bases, with 5 bases left between them. The CDR3 is 12 residues long.

This chain uses TRBV12-5 with TRBJ1-1; D unresolved. The CDR3 loop spans 12 amino acids. Germline V gene sequence: CDR1 LGHNT, CDR2 FRNRAP. V gave up 5 bases and J gave up 5 bases, with 9 bases separating them. As DNA, the CDR3 is TGTGCTAGTGGTCAACCAGGAACTGAAGCTTTCTTT. Translated, it gives CASGQPGTEAFF.

The chain carries TRBV6-1 and TRBJ1-3; 8 bases align to TRBD1. Looked up from germline, CDR1 is MNHNS and CDR2 is SASEGT. Trimming removed 4 bases from V and 13 bases from J; junction bases left unmatched: 21. The CDR3 has 17 residues. CDR3 nucleotide sequence: TGTGCCAGCAGTGCTGCCCTCCCCGGGACAACAAACAGGGGGATATATTTT. Its translation: CASSAALPGTTNRGIYF.

The chain uses TRBV4-1 and TRBJ2-5, with D uncertain. The V gene's germline CDR1 is MGHRA and CDR2 YSYEKL. Trimming stripped 4 bases from V and 4 bases from J, with 10 bases between. The CDR3 extends over 13 amino acids. The CDR3 here is CASSPYLVETQYF. The DNA for the CDR3 is TGCGCCAGCAGCCCCTATTTAGTAGAGACCCAGTACTTC.

The chain has TRBV4-1 and TRBJ2-1; TRBD2 aligns across 10 bases. The germline V gene has CDR1 MGHRA and CDR2 YSYEKL. Germline trimming cut 4 bases from V and 6 bases from J; bases unmatched to any gene: 12. The CDR3 is 17 residues long. CDR3: CASSRQQGLAAPNEQFF. The CDR3 DNA follows: TGCGCCAGCAGCCGACAGCAAGGACTAGCGGCCCCCAATGAGCAGTTCTTC.

This chain connects TRBV25-1 to TRBJ2-3; 8 nucleotides line up with TRBD2. V lost 2 bases and J lost 7; bases outside the gene matches: 8. CDR1 and CDR2 (germline): MGHDK, SYGVNS. The CDR3 is made up of 15 amino acids. The CDR3 DNA reads as TGTGCCAGCAGTGAAGGGAGCGGGAGTCTATATACGCAGTATTTT. Amino acid sequence: CASSEGSGSLYTQYF.

The gene calls are TRBV3-1 (or the pseudogene TRBV3-2) and TRBJ2-5; TRBD1 is a possible D gene (5 bases). The CDR3 consists of 14 residues. V was trimmed by 4 bases and J by 2 bases, leaving 11 bases between them. Germline loops: CDR1 LGHDT, CDR2 YNNKEL (reference sequence). The DNA of the CDR3 is TGTGCCAGCAGCCGGTTGACAGATCAAGAGACCCAGTACTTC. The encoded protein is CASSRLTDQETQYF.

The V gene is TRBV27, the J gene TRBJ2-7; 11 bases are shared with TRBD2. Looked up from germline, CDR1 is MNHEY and CDR2 is SMNVEV (reference sequence). CDR3 size: 15 residues. V lost 2 bases and J lost 4; bases outside the gene matches: 4. The CDR3 sequence: CASSLTSGSLYEQYF. The CDR3 bases are TGTGCCAGCAGTTTAACTAGCGGGAGTCTTTACGAGCAGTACTTC.

This clone showed up just a few times. The genes are TRBV6-5 and TRBJ1-2, with 7 bases that match TRBD1. The trim removed 5 bases at V and 8 bases at J, leaving 5 bases unmatched. From germline, CDR1 is MNHEY and CDR2 SVGAGI. The CDR3 runs to 12 residues. The CDR3 loop reads CASSHTGVGYTF. The CDR3 nucleotides read TGTGCCAGCAGTCACACAGGGGTCGGCTACACCTTC.

The chain carries TRBV4-3 and TRBJ2-3; 7 bases match TRBD1. Germline V CDR1 and CDR2: LGHNA, YSLEER. Germline trimming cut 0 bases from V and 2 bases from J; bases unmatched to any gene: 8. This CDR3 has 17 residues. CDR3 loop: CASSQELGTDLTDTQYF. CDR3 DNA sequence: TGCGCCAGCAGCCAAGAATTAGGGACAGATCTCACAGATACGCAGTATTTT.

This chain links TRBV19 with TRBJ1-2; 9 nucleotides agree with TRBD1. The V and J ends lost 9 bases and 3 bases, in that order; junction bases with no gene match: 5. CDR3 length equals 13 residues. Germline V CDR1 and CDR2: LNHDA, SQIVND (reference sequence). The CDR3 DNA is TGTGCCAGATACAGGGGGCGCGACTATGGCTACACCTTC. It translates to CARYRGRDYGYTF.

The V gene is TRBV4-2, the J gene TRBJ1-6, with 9 positions matching TRBD1. V was clipped by 0 bases and J by 2 bases; unmatched bases: 2. The CDR3 loop spans 17 amino acids. Per the germline V gene, CDR1 is LGHNA and CDR2 is YNFKEQ. CDR3 amino acids: CASSQEQGAPYNSPLHF. CDR3 DNA sequence: TGTGCCAGCAGCCAAGAACAGGGGGCCCCCTATAATTCACCCCTCCACTTT.

V usage is TRBV7-2 and J usage is TRBJ1-6, with D possibly being TRBD1 (5 bases). Germline V gene data show CDR1 as SGHTA and CDR2 as FQGNSA. The CDR3 has 15 amino acids. V lost 5 bases and J 9 bases, leaving 17 bases between the germline ends. CDR3 in DNA: TGTGCCAGCAGCAGACAGTCAGGTCAGGGTTCACCCCTCCACTTT. Its protein product is CASSRQSGQGSPLHF.

The chain uses TRBV5-1 and TRBJ1-2, with 8 bases aligning to TRBD1. V lost 2 bases, J lost 6 bases, and 3 bases stayed unmatched. CDR3 length: 13 amino acids. In germline, CDR1 is SGHRS, CDR2 YFSETQ. The CDR3 nucleotides read TGCGCCAGCAGCTTCCGGGACAGGAATGGCTACACCTTC. Its translation is CASSFRDRNGYTF.

The gene calls are TRBV3-1 (or the pseudogene TRBV3-2) and TRBJ1-2; possibly TRBD1 for D (5 bases). The ends were cut back, 3 bases at V and 5 bases at J, with 13 bases in the middle. The CDR3 is 14 amino acids. Germline V gives CDR1 LGHDT, CDR2 YNNKEL (reference sequence). CDR3 protein: CASSQPQGFYGYTF. The CDR3 nucleotides read TGTGCCAGCAGCCAGCCCCAGGGTTTTTATGGCTACACCTTC.